A selection of T cell receptor beta chains follows, all from one sample in a study of blood T cell repertoires in COVID-19. TCRdb keeps only in-frame clones here, not all; method: immunoSEQ multiplex PCR. This sample yields approximately 110,000 clones, of which 86% are seen a single time; roughly 4.9% belongs to the top ten. Sequenced: peripheral blood. The receptors derive from a human donor in a cohort sampled during active COVID-19. The CDR3 runs from the conserved cysteine through the conserved F or W. The D gene is left open where the match is weak. Size is stated for part of the rows, as once, few or many counts, or as a class when the clone is expanded.

j_call: TRBJ2-7; clone_size: few; d_call: NA; v_call: TRBV6-6; cdr3_nt: TGTGCCAGCAGTTACGAGAGGAAACACGAGCAGTACTTC; cdr3_aa: CASSYERKHEQYF
j_call: TRBJ1-5; clone_size: NA; d_call: TRBD1; v_call: TRBV7-8; cdr3_nt: TGTGCCAGCAGCGCCAACCGGGACAGGCCCCAGCATTTT; cdr3_aa: CASSANRDRPQHF
j_call: TRBJ2-3; clone_size: NA; d_call: TRBD1; v_call: TRBV24-1; cdr3_nt: TGTGCCACCAGTGCCGCCTACCACGACAGGGCGACAGATACGCAGTATTTT; cdr3_aa: CATSAAYHDRATDTQYF
j_call: TRBJ1-6; clone_size: once; d_call: NA; v_call: TRBV3-1/TRBV3-2; cdr3_nt: TGTGCCAGCAGCCAAGATTGGGGCGCCGGTAATTCACCCCTCCACTTT; cdr3_aa: CASSQDWGAGNSPLHF
j_call: TRBJ1-2; clone_size: NA; d_call: NA; v_call: TRBV27; cdr3_nt: TGTGCCAGCAGTCCTAGGACGGGAACTAACTATGGCTACACCTTC; cdr3_aa: CASSPRTGTNYGYTF
j_call: TRBJ2-2; clone_size: few; d_call: TRBD2; v_call: TRBV14; cdr3_nt: TGTGCCAGCAGCCAGGGGACTAGCGGGAGTGGCGCGAACACCGGGGAGCTGTTTTTT; cdr3_aa: CASSQGTSGSGANTGELFF
j_call: TRBJ1-2; clone_size: NA; d_call: NA; v_call: TRBV19; cdr3_nt: TGTGCCAGTAGTATCGGGACTCCGGGGTGGTATGGCTACACCTTC; cdr3_aa: CASSIGTPGWYGYTF
j_call: TRBJ1-6; clone_size: NA; d_call: NA; v_call: TRBV7-2; cdr3_nt: TGTGCCAGCAGCTTCACTTATAATTCACCCCTCCACTTT; cdr3_aa: CASSFTYNSPLHF
j_call: TRBJ2-2; clone_size: NA; d_call: TRBD2; v_call: TRBV6-4; cdr3_nt: TGTGCCAGCAGTGATGAGGGAGGGCCGACCGGGGAGCTGTTTTTT; cdr3_aa: CASSDEGGPTGELFF
j_call: TRBJ1-4; clone_size: NA; d_call: NA; v_call: TRBV28; cdr3_nt: TGTGCCAGCAGTTTGTTAGGGGGTAATAATGAAAAACTGTTTTTT; cdr3_aa: CASSLLGGNNEKLFF
j_call: TRBJ2-2; clone_size: once; d_call: NA; v_call: TRBV5-8; cdr3_nt: TGTGCCAGCAGCGTAGGGAGACTAGCGAACACCGGGGAGCTGTTTTTT; cdr3_aa: CASSVGRLANTGELFF
j_call: TRBJ2-2; clone_size: NA; d_call: NA; v_call: TRBV11-2; cdr3_nt: TGTGCCAGCAGCTTCAACTTCAACGGGGAGCTGTTTTTT; cdr3_aa: CASSFNFNGELFF
j_call: TRBJ1-1; clone_size: few; d_call: NA; v_call: TRBV18; cdr3_nt: TGTGCCAGCTCACCGGGGGGGGCTTGGGGCACTGAAGCTTTCTTT; cdr3_aa: CASSPGGAWGTEAFF
j_call: TRBJ2-2; clone_size: NA; d_call: NA; v_call: TRBV19; cdr3_nt: TGTGCCAGTAGTATACGGGTTGTCACCGGGGAGCTGTTTTTT; cdr3_aa: CASSIRVVTGELFF
j_call: TRBJ2-7; clone_size: NA; d_call: TRBD2; v_call: TRBV4-3; cdr3_nt: TGCGCCAGCAGCCAAGATAGAACTAGCGGACCCTACGAGCAGTACTTC; cdr3_aa: CASSQDRTSGPYEQYF
j_call: TRBJ2-7; clone_size: NA; d_call: NA; v_call: TRBV10-3; cdr3_nt: TGTGCCATCAGTGGGCCCACCTACGAGCAGTACTTC; cdr3_aa: CAISGPTYEQYF
j_call: TRBJ1-2; clone_size: NA; d_call: NA; v_call: TRBV2; cdr3_nt: TGTGCCAGCGGGGGGGCGGGGGAAGGGTATGGCTACACCTTC; cdr3_aa: CASGGAGEGYGYTF
j_call: TRBJ2-1; clone_size: NA; d_call: NA; v_call: TRBV5-1; cdr3_nt: TGCGCCAGCAGCTTGGGCGGCCTAGTTAGCTCCTACAATGAGCAGTTCTTC; cdr3_aa: CASSLGGLVSSYNEQFF
j_call: TRBJ2-1; clone_size: NA; d_call: NA; v_call: TRBV18; cdr3_nt: TGTGCCAGCTCCTTCTCGGGTTTCTACAATGAGCAGTTCTTC; cdr3_aa: CASSFSGFYNEQFF
j_call: TRBJ1-2; clone_size: NA; d_call: NA; v_call: TRBV9; cdr3_nt: TGTGCCAGCAGCGTAGGACGGGAGGGCGGCTACACCTTC; cdr3_aa: CASSVGREGGYTF
j_call: TRBJ1-6; clone_size: NA; d_call: TRBD1; v_call: TRBV28; cdr3_nt: TGTGCCAGCAGTGAGCGGACAGGGAGGTCTTCACCCCTCCACTTT; cdr3_aa: CASSERTGRSSPLHF
j_call: TRBJ2-7; clone_size: few; d_call: TRBD1; v_call: TRBV7-9; cdr3_nt: TGTGCCAGCAGCAACCCAGGACAGGGCTACGAGCAGTACTTC; cdr3_aa: CASSNPGQGYEQYF
j_call: TRBJ2-7; clone_size: NA; d_call: NA; v_call: TRBV13; cdr3_nt: TGTGCCAGCAGAGAAGGACTTCAGTCCTACGAGCAGTACTTC; cdr3_aa: CASREGLQSYEQYF
j_call: TRBJ2-6; clone_size: NA; d_call: TRBD2; v_call: TRBV29-1; cdr3_nt: TGCAGCGTCGCACCGAGGTTACTAGCGGGCTCTGGGGCCAACGTCCTGACTTTC; cdr3_aa: CSVAPRLLAGSGANVLTF
j_call: TRBJ2-1; clone_size: once; d_call: TRBD2; v_call: TRBV19; cdr3_nt: TGTGCCAGTATCCCGGGGGGTAGCGGGATCTACAATGAGCAGTTCTTC; cdr3_aa: CASIPGGSGIYNEQFF
j_call: TRBJ2-3; clone_size: NA; d_call: TRBD2; v_call: TRBV7-8; cdr3_nt: TGTGCCAGCAGCTTACCCCGAGGAGCGGGAGGGGCAGATACGCAGTATTTT; cdr3_aa: CASSLPRGAGGADTQYF
j_call: TRBJ2-7; clone_size: NA; d_call: NA; v_call: TRBV7-6; cdr3_nt: TGTGCCAGCAGCTTAGTTCCCGGGCCAGGGGAGAACGAGCAGTACTTC; cdr3_aa: CASSLVPGPGENEQYF
j_call: TRBJ2-3; clone_size: NA; d_call: TRBD1; v_call: TRBV3-1/TRBV3-2; cdr3_nt: TGTGCCAGCAGCCCCGGGACAGGGTCGGCGGATACGCAGTATTTT; cdr3_aa: CASSPGTGSADTQYF
j_call: TRBJ2-1; clone_size: NA; d_call: NA; v_call: TRBV2; cdr3_nt: TGTGCCAGCAGTGTTGAGGGTGTGTCCTACAATGAGCAGTTCTTC; cdr3_aa: CASSVEGVSYNEQFF
j_call: TRBJ2-5; clone_size: NA; d_call: NA; v_call: TRBV6-5; cdr3_nt: TGTGCCAGCAGTTCCCAGATCGGGGGAGAGACCCAGTACTTC; cdr3_aa: CASSSQIGGETQYF
j_call: TRBJ2-1; clone_size: few; d_call: TRBD1; v_call: TRBV7-9; cdr3_nt: TGTGCCAGCAGGAGGAGTCGGGACAGGAGTAATGAGCAGTTCTTC; cdr3_aa: CASRRSRDRSNEQFF
j_call: TRBJ2-5; clone_size: NA; d_call: TRBD2; v_call: TRBV5-6; cdr3_nt: TGTGCCAGCAGCTTGATGGCTAGCGGACAAGAGACCCAGTACTTC; cdr3_aa: CASSLMASGQETQYF
j_call: TRBJ1-5; clone_size: NA; d_call: NA; v_call: TRBV29-1; cdr3_nt: TGCAGCGTTCGGTCCGCGGAGCAGCCCCAGCATTTT; cdr3_aa: CSVRSAEQPQHF
j_call: TRBJ2-5; clone_size: NA; d_call: TRBD1; v_call: TRBV5-1; cdr3_nt: TGCGCCAGCAGCCCGGGACAGTACCAAGAGACCCAGTACTTC; cdr3_aa: CASSPGQYQETQYF
j_call: TRBJ1-6; clone_size: NA; d_call: NA; v_call: TRBV2; cdr3_nt: TGTGCCAGACAAAAAAAACAGGGAGAGGGGAATTCACCCCTCCACTTT; cdr3_aa: CARQKKQGEGNSPLHF
j_call: TRBJ2-7; clone_size: NA; d_call: NA; v_call: TRBV2; cdr3_nt: TGTGCCAGCAGTGACCAGGGGCTATCCGGGAAGGAGCAGTACTTC; cdr3_aa: CASSDQGLSGKEQYF
j_call: TRBJ1-6; clone_size: few; d_call: NA; v_call: TRBV28; cdr3_nt: TGTGCCAGCAGCATTGTCCGAGTTAATTCACCCCTCCACTTT; cdr3_aa: CASSIVRVNSPLHF
j_call: TRBJ2-7; clone_size: few; d_call: TRBD2; v_call: TRBV4-1; cdr3_nt: TGCGCCAGCAGCCAACTCGGGGGCCCCGGGAGGGCCTCTTACCCCTACGAGCAGTACTTC; cdr3_aa: CASSQLGGPGRASYPYEQYF
j_call: TRBJ1-1; clone_size: NA; d_call: TRBD1; v_call: TRBV18; cdr3_nt: TGTGCCAGCACCAGGACAGGGATTATGAACACTGAAGCTTTCTTT; cdr3_aa: CASTRTGIMNTEAFF